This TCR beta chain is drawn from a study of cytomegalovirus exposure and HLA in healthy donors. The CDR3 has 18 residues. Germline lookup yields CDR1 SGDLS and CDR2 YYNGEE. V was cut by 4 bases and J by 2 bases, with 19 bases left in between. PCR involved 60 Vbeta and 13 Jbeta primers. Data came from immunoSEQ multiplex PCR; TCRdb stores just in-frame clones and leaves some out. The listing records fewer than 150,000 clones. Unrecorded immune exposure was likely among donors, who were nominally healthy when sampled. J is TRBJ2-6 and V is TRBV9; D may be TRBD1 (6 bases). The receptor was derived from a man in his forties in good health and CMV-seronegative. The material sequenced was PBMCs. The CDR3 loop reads CASSTRQGSQAGANVLTF. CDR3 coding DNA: TGTGCCAGCAGCACACGGCAGGGGAGTCAAGCTGGGGCCAACGTCCTGACTTTC.